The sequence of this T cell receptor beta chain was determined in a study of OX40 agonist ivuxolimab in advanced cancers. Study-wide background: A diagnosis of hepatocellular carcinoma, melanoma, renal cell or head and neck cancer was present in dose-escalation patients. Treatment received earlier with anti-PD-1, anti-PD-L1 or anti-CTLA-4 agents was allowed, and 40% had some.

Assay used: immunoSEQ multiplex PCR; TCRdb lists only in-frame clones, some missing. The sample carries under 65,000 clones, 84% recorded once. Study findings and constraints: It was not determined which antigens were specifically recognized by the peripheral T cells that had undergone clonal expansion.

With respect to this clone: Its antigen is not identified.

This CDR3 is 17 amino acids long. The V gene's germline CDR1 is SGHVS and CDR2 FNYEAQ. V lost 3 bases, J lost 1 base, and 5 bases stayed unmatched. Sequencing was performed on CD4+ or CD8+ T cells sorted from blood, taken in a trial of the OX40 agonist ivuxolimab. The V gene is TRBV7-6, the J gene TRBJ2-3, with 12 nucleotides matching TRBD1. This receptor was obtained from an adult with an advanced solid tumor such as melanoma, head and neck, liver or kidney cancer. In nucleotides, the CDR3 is TGTGCCAGCAGCTTTGGGACAGGGGGCGCGGGCACAGATACGCAGTATTTT. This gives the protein CASSFGTGGAGTDTQYF.